This T cell receptor (beta chain) was captured by sequencing in a study of cytomegalovirus exposure and HLA in healthy donors. V lost 5 bases, J lost 7 bases, and 9 bases stayed unmatched. CDR1 is SGHTA and CDR2 is FQGNSA in the germline V gene. The CDR3 totals 14 residues. PCR amplification relied on 60 Vbeta primers (plus 13 Jbeta primers). Sequenced by immunoSEQ multiplex PCR; TCRdb stores in-frame clones only, minus some. This sample has some 150,000 clones; about four fifths occur once, and the top ten carry around 6.3%. V usage is TRBV7-2 and J usage is TRBJ2-7, with TRBD1 matching over 9 bases. The sequence derives from a man aged 50-60 years in good health and CMV-seropositive. Sequencing was performed on PBMCs. The CDR3 DNA follows: TGTGCCAGCAGCCCCTGGGACAGGGCGGGGGAGCAGTACTTC. Residues: CASSPWDRAGEQYF.